These 26 T cell receptor beta chains were all obtained from the same sample, sequenced in a study of regulatory T cells in long-lasting Graves disease. The sample's time point: newly diagnosed GD, antithyroid drugs for less than 3 months. The TCR library was made from RNA extracted from PBMCs. Building the TCR beta libraries relied on iRepertoire HTBI primers, and CDR3 regions underwent Arm-PCR. TCRdb used MiXCR to reprocess the multiplex PCR reads, holding one entry per CDR3 protein. The sample consists of over 500,000 distinct CDR3 sequences, 15% to 20% of them appearing once. This same sample was also taken into another study, of T cells in Graves' hyperthyroidism and ophthalmopathy.

The source material was peripheral blood mononuclear cells (PBMCs), sampled at new diagnosis, from a patient treated with antithyroid drugs. These receptors were taken from a woman younger than 45 with Graves disease.

This clonotype was seen repeatedly, ten times or more. The CDR3 sequence: CASSAGGTFQFF. The CDR3 bases are TGTGCCAGCAGCGCAGGAGGGACCTTTCAGTTCTTC. This chain joins TRBV7-9 and TRBJ2-1; maybe TRBD2 (6 bases). Looked up from germline, CDR1 is SEHNR and CDR2 is FQNEAQ (reference sequence). Trimming took off 5 bases at V and 13 bases at J, with 15 bases between the two ends. This CDR3 spans 12 amino acids.

This clonotype has only one observation. The V and J genes are TRBV27 and TRBJ2-1; the D gene is possibly TRBD1 (6 bases). In germline, CDR1 is MNHEY, CDR2 SMNVEV (reference sequence). With 7 bases removed from V and 4 bases from J, the gap between germline ends came to 20 bases. The CDR3 has 16 amino acids. Written as DNA, the CDR3 is TGTGCCAGCACGCAGTTTCAGGACAGACCTTACAATGAGCAGTTCTTC. As protein: CASTQFQDRPYNEQFF.

This clonotype appeared a few times. The chain recombines TRBV5-1 with TRBJ2-3, with TRBD2 identical over 7 bases. The junction had 13 bases not matched to a gene; V was cut back by 3 bases and J by 0 bases. Germline V CDR1 and CDR2: SGHRS, YFSETQ. The CDR3 covers 18 residues. CDR3 region: CASSSAGLFTSSTDTQYF. CDR3 bases: TGCGCCAGCAGCTCAGCGGGACTATTTACCTCTAGCACAGATACGCAGTATTTT.

This clonotype was seen a handful of times. The rearrangement uses TRBV12-3 or TRBV12-4 and TRBJ2-3; D unclear. Trimming took 5 bases from V and 3 from J, leaving 12 bases between them. This CDR3 comprises 14 residues. CDR3 sequence: CASSPLARTDTQYF. The CDR3 bases are TGTGCCAGCAGTCCATTAGCTCGGACAGATACGCAGTATTTT.

On this clonotype itself: This may stem from a read error, because a much larger clone lies one nucleotide away. The V gene is TRBV6-2 or TRBV6-3, the J gene TRBJ2-3, with 7 positions matching TRBD1. CDR3 length: 15 amino acids. Germline CDR1 reads MNHEY; CDR2 reads SVGEGT. CDR3 DNA sequence: TGTGCCAGCACCCAAACAGGGGCCCTCTCAGATATGCAGTATTTT. This sequence encodes CASTQTGALSDMQYF.

The CDR3 region has the DNA TGCGCCAGCAGCTTGTGGGCACCGTACTCTGGGGCCAACGTCCTGACTTTC. It yields the protein CASSLWAPYSGANVLTF. The rearrangement uses TRBV5-1 and TRBJ2-6, with D unclear. The V gene lost 1 base and the J gene lost 0 bases, with 11 bases spanning the gap. The CDR3 covers 17 residues. Per germline, CDR1 SGHRS and CDR2 YFSETQ. The variable domain in full, with the rest retrieved from reference TRBV5-1 and TRBJ2-6, is KAGVTQTPRYLIKTRGQQVTLSCSPISGHRSVSWYQQTPGQGLQFLFEYFSETQRNKGNFPGRFSGRQFSNSRSEMNVSTLELGDSALYLCASSLWAPYSGANVLTFGAGSRLTVL.

At least ten counts were recorded for this clonotype. The chain is built from TRBV3-1 and TRBJ2-7, with TRBD2 identical over 14 bases. V trimming: 8 bases; J trimming: 2 bases; junction bases outside the gene matches: 5. Germline V CDR1 and CDR2: LGHDT, YNNKEL (reference sequence). CDR3 size: 15 residues. CDR3 amino acids: CASARGLAGAYEQYF. CDR3 sequence (DNA): TGTGCCAGCGCCCGGGGACTAGCGGGAGCCTACGAGCAGTACTTC.

The rearrangement joins TRBV20-1 to TRBJ2-1; 10 nucleotides align to TRBD1. Germline assignment: CDR1 DFQATT and CDR2 SNEGSKA (reference sequence). The CDR3 totals 15 residues. V was clipped by 4 bases and J by 7 bases; unmatched bases: 10. The CDR3, as DNA: TGCAGTGCTACCCGAGGGACAGGGGAGGGGAATGAGCAGTTCTTC. Its protein is CSATRGTGEGNEQFF.

There are a few counts of this clonotype. CDR3 nucleotides: TGTGCCACCAGTGATTCCTTTGCTCCCAACTCCTACAATGAGCAGTTCTTC. It yields the protein CATSDSFAPNSYNEQFF. J is TRBJ2-1 and V is TRBV24-1; D is uncertain. Trimming removed 2 bases at V and 0 bases at J, with 13 bases between. From germline, CDR1 is KGHDR and CDR2 SFDVKD. The CDR3 has 17 amino acids.

The chain joins TRBV19 to TRBJ2-1; no definite D call. V was shortened by 4 bases and J by 6 bases, with 4 bases between the two germline ends. The CDR3 extends over 11 amino acids. Germline assignment: CDR1 LNHDA and CDR2 SQIVND (reference sequence). CDR3 in DNA: TGTGCCAGTAGTAATGGCAATGAGCAGTTCTTC. Translated, it gives CASSNGNEQFF.

The chain uses TRBV9 and TRBJ2-3, with 12 bases matching TRBD2. Trimming took 4 bases from V and 5 from J; bases not matched to a gene: 5. Germline-derived CDR1 and CDR2 are SGDLS and YYNGEE. The CDR3 totals 15 residues. CDR3: CASSTGLAGVDTQYF. In DNA form, the CDR3 reads TGTGCCAGCAGCACGGGACTAGCGGGTGTAGATACGCAGTATTTT.

This clonotype was recorded at least ten times. The rearrangement uses TRBV12-3 or TRBV12-4 and TRBJ2-5, with unresolved D. The CDR3 totals 13 residues. The V end lost 6 bases, the J end lost 6 bases, and 14 bases lay between the germline ends. CDR3 in amino acids: CASSGSWAQTQYF. The CDR3 DNA is TGTGCCAGCAGCGGATCGTGGGCCCAGACCCAGTACTTC.

This clonotype was counted at least ten times. This sequence joins TRBV6-1 and TRBJ2-3; TRBD1 agrees at 7 bases. The V gene end was trimmed by 6 bases and the J gene end by 4 bases; junction bases not matched to a gene: 7. The CDR3 is 14 amino acids. Germline V CDR1 and CDR2: MNHNS, SASEGT. CDR3 sequence: CASSHGQESDTQYF. The CDR3 DNA sequence: TGTGCCAGCAGCCATGGACAGGAATCAGATACGCAGTATTTT.

This clonotype turned up a few times. The chain is built from TRBV20-1 and TRBJ2-5, with 8 bases lining up with TRBD2. The CDR3 contains 14 residues. Germline V gene sequence: CDR1 DFQATT, CDR2 SNEGSKA (reference sequence). The V and J ends lost 4 bases and 2 bases, in that order; junction bases with no gene match: 6. The CDR3 loop is CSATGGPIQETQYF. CDR3 sequence (DNA): TGCAGTGCTACGGGAGGGCCTATTCAAGAGACCCAGTACTTC.

This clonotype was detected a few times. V and J are TRBV7-9 and TRBJ1-2; D is perhaps TRBD1 (6 bases). With 8 bases removed from V and 4 bases from J, the gap between germline ends came to 20 bases. Germline loops: CDR1 SEHNR, CDR2 FQNEAQ (reference sequence). This CDR3 is 15 amino acids long. CDR3 bases: TGTGCCAGCGCCTCCGGTTGGGGGCGGGTCTATGGCTACACCTTC. This encodes CASASGWGRVYGYTF.

This clonotype was counted ten times or more. The rearrangement links TRBV28 to TRBJ2-7; 8 bases align to TRBD2. The CDR3 consists of 15 residues. Trimming removed 4 bases from V and 0 bases from J; junction bases left unmatched: 5. Germline values: CDR1 MDHEN, CDR2 SYDVKM. CDR3 in amino acids: CASSSGTSLSYEQYF. Here the CDR3 DNA reads TGTGCCAGCAGTTCAGGGACTAGTCTCTCCTACGAGCAGTACTTC.

The rearrangement uses TRBV10-3 and TRBJ2-5; D is perhaps TRBD1 or TRBD2 (5 bases each). Between the trimmed V and J ends, which lost 2 bases and 5 bases, there was a span of 12 bases. The CDR3 has 14 amino acids. The V gene's germline CDR1 is ENHRY and CDR2 SYGVKD. The CDR3 spells CAISEVVGDETQYF. The CDR3 DNA reads as TGTGCCATCAGTGAGGTAGTCGGGGACGAGACCCAGTACTTC.

This clonotype was picked up many times. The chain couples TRBV20-1 to TRBJ2-1; tentative D call: TRBD1 (5 bases). The CDR3 is made up of 15 amino acids. V was clipped by 3 bases and J by 0 bases, with 12 bases between them. Germline V gene lookup returns CDR1 DFQATT and CDR2 SNEGSKA (reference sequence). The CDR3 sequence: CSARVTGYSYNEQFF. The CDR3 DNA reads as TGCAGTGCTAGGGTCACAGGTTACTCCTACAATGAGCAGTTCTTC.

About this clonotype: One end of the junction does not line up with germline, which may come from a read error. The gene calls are TRBV28 and TRBJ2-5, with 7 bases identical to TRBD2. The germline V gene has CDR1 MDHEN and CDR2 SYDVKM. There are 16 residues in the CDR3. CDR3 sequence reads: CASSQERPLGGETQYF. In DNA, the CDR3 is TGCGCCAGCAGCCAAGAGAGACCGTTGGGGGGGGAGACCCAGTACTTC.

This sequence joins TRBV7-9 and TRBJ2-6; D ambiguous. V was shortened by 4 bases and J by 0 bases, with 10 bases between the two germline ends. Germline CDR1 and CDR2: SEHNR and FQNEAQ (reference sequence). This CDR3 has 16 amino acids. The CDR3 DNA reads TGTGCCAGCAGCTCCTTTCGGGTCTCTGGGGCCAACGTCCTGACTTTC. This gives the protein CASSSFRVSGANVLTF.

This clonotype was detected only a few times. This chain links TRBV7-9 with TRBJ2-1; 11 bases map to TRBD2. This CDR3 is 23 amino acids long. The V gene's germline CDR1 is SEHNR and CDR2 FQNEAQ (reference sequence). With V trimmed by 1 base and J by 0 bases, 20 bases remained unmatched. CDR3 DNA: TGTGCCAGCAGCTTAGTGGGGGGAGCCCGAGGACTAGCGGGTTTTAGCTCCTACAATGAGCAGTTCTTC. Its translation is CASSLVGGARGLAGFSSYNEQFF.

This chain uses TRBV5-1 with TRBJ2-3; TRBD2 matches 7 bases. V shed 1 base and J 6 bases; nucleotides not matched to a gene: 2. From germline, CDR1 is SGHRS and CDR2 YFSETQ. The CDR3 runs to 13 residues. The CDR3 bases are TGCGCCAGCAGCTTGTCGGGAGGCGATACGCAGTATTTT. Translation gives CASSLSGGDTQYF.

Turning to this clonotype: A much larger clone lies one base from this, so it may be a read error. The rearrangement joins TRBV7-9 to TRBJ1-1; D gene unclear. Germline V CDR1 and CDR2: SEHNR, FQNEAQ (reference sequence). V lost 3 bases and J lost 7, with 12 bases in between. The CDR3 runs 13 residues. This chain's CDR3 is CASSFPSSSEAFF. The DNA for the CDR3 is TGTGCCAGCAGCTTTCCATCCTCGAGTGAAGCTTTCTTT.

The chain recombines TRBV18 with TRBJ1-6; possible D gene TRBD1, 6 bases. V was pared by 3 bases and J by 6 bases, with 15 bases between. From germline, CDR1 is KGHSH and CDR2 LQKENI. The CDR3 covers 16 residues. This chain's CDR3 is CASSPFQGSSNSPLHF. The CDR3 nucleotides read TGTGCCAGCTCACCTTTTCAGGGGAGTAGTAATTCACCCCTCCACTTT.

This clonotype came up many times. The chain employs TRBV28 and TRBJ2-7; 9 bases align to TRBD2. CDR3 length: 15 residues. Germline CDR1 MDHEN, CDR2 SYDVKM. After removal of 2 bases from V and 4 bases from J, the junction contained 6 bases not matched to a gene. The CDR3 here is CASSLTVAGDYEQYF. CDR3 nucleotides: TGTGCCAGCAGTTTAACGGTAGCGGGAGATTACGAGCAGTACTTC.

Worth noting for this clonotype: A much larger clonotype is one base distant, so this may be a read error. Given the absence of the conserved phenylalanine or tryptophan at the CDR3 end, a read error is likely. V gene TRBV7-3 combines with J gene TRBJ2-3, with D tentatively TRBD2 (6 bases). Trimming left V 5 bases short and J 4 bases short, with 16 bases between. Germline lookup yields CDR1 SGHTA and CDR2 FQGTGA. The CDR3 covers 15 residues. CDR3 nucleotides: TGTGCCAGCAGCCATTTGCGGGACTCGCCAGATACGCAGTATCTT. Residues: CASSHLRDSPDTQYL.